Listed below are T cell receptor beta chains from one sample, sequenced in a study of cytomegalovirus exposure and HLA in healthy donors. TCRdb's table, derived via immunoSEQ multiplex PCR, lists solely in-frame clones and lacks some. The sample carries about 95,000 clones, approximately 70% recorded once. The sequenced sample consisted of PBMCs. Source of these receptors: a woman between 50 and 59 years old in good health and CMV-seropositive. Both conserved end residues are part of each CDR3. Each record gives: V gene, D gene, CDR3 length, J gene, clone size, CDR3 DNA, CDR3 protein. D genes are given only for firm matches. Clone size is stated in some rows and not others, as once, few, many or a class when expanded.

>TRBV7-8|NA|16|TRBJ1-5|NA
TGTGCCAGCAGCTTACTAATCTCGGCGGGCAATCAGCCCCAGCATTTT
CASSLLISAGNQPQHF
>TRBV19|TRBD1|14|TRBJ2-3|NA
TGTGCCAGTAGGACAGGGGCCAGCACAGATACGCAGTATTTT
CASRTGASTDTQYF
>TRBV30|NA|15|TRBJ2-7|NA
TGTGCCTGGAGTGTAAAGCGGCGGGTGCGCTACGAGCAGTACTTC
CAWSVKRRVRYEQYF
>TRBV19|NA|14|TRBJ1-1|NA
TGTGCCAGTACCAACCCCGGGACTCATTATGAAGCTTTCTTT
CASTNPGTHYEAFF
>TRBV5-1|NA|16|TRBJ2-7|NA
TGCGCCAGCAGCTTGGCCCCGGGGGAGTTGGGGTACGAGCAGTACTTC
CASSLAPGELGYEQYF
>TRBV29-1|TRBD1|14|TRBJ2-7|NA
TGCAGCGCCCGTGCGACAGGGCTCTCCTACGAGCAGTACTTC
CSARATGLSYEQYF
>TRBV11-2|TRBD2|16|TRBJ2-1|NA
TGTGCCAGCAGCTTCGGACTAGCGGGGATCTACAATGAGCAGTTCTTC
CASSFGLAGIYNEQFF
>TRBV18|TRBD1|16|TRBJ2-7|NA
TGTGCCAGCTCACCACCGGCAGGGGGCCCACGGAACGAGCAGTACTTC
CASSPPAGGPRNEQYF
>TRBV5-1|NA|15|TRBJ1-5|once
TGCGCCAGCAGCTTGGATGTGGGAGGCAATCAGCCCCAGCATTTT
CASSLDVGGNQPQHF
>TRBV5-1|NA|18|TRBJ2-6|NA
TGCGCCAGCGCTGTGTTTGGGGGCCAAACTTCTGGGGCCAACGTCCTGACTTTC
CASAVFGGQTSGANVLTF
>TRBV5-1|TRBD2|16|TRBJ2-2|NA
TGCGCCAGCAGCTTTTCTAGCGGGAGGGCCTCGAGGGAGCTGTTTTTT
CASSFSSGRASRELFF
>TRBV19|TRBD1|14|TRBJ1-1|few
TGTGCCAGTAGTCCCCGGGACAGGAACACTGAAGCTTTCTTT
CASSPRDRNTEAFF
>TRBV28|NA|12|TRBJ1-5|once
TGTGCCAGCAGCAAAGTAGATCAGCCCCAGCATTTT
CASSKVDQPQHF
>TRBV7-9|TRBD1|14|TRBJ1-1|NA
TGTGCCAGCAGCTGGGGGACAGGGGACACTGAAGCTTTCTTT
CASSWGTGDTEAFF
>TRBV4-1|NA|17|TRBJ1-5|NA
TGCGCCAGCAGCCAACCCCGGGGGGGTAGCAGCAATCAGCCCCAGCATTTT
CASSQPRGGSSNQPQHF